Listed here is a single T cell receptor (beta chain). The sample is drawn from a study of T-cell memory formation after mild COVID-19. V was trimmed by 6 bases and J by 0 bases, leaving 11 bases between them. Germline loops: CDR1 ENHRY, CDR2 SYGVKD. This CDR3 spans 14 amino acids. TCRdb reprocessed the 5' RACE reads with MiXCR, giving one entry per CDR3 protein. The repertoire holds approximately 100,000 distinct CDR3 sequences, with around 10% as singletons. This TCR came from a man younger than 35 who had mild COVID-19 (a few samples of this study predate the infection). Cell type and time point are not known. The sequencing sample was made of PBMCs or a T cell subset sorted from them (not recorded which). The chain employs TRBV10-3 and TRBJ1-1; D uncertain. CDR3 in amino acids: CAIRARALNTEAFF. CDR3 DNA sequence: TGTGCCATCAGGGCCAGAGCCCTGAACACTGAAGCTTTCTTT.